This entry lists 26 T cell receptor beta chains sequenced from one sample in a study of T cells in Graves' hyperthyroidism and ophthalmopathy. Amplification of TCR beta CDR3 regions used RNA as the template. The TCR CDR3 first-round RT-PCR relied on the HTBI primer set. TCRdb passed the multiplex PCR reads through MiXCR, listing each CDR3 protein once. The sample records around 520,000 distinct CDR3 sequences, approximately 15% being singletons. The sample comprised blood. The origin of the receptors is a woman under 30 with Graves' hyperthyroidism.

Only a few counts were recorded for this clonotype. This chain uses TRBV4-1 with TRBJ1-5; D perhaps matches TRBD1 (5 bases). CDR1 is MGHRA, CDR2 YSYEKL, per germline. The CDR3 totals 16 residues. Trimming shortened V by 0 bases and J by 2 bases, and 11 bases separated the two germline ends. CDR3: CASSQEIRRGNQPQHF. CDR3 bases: TGCGCCAGCAGCCAAGAAATTCGCAGGGGCAATCAGCCCCAGCATTTT.

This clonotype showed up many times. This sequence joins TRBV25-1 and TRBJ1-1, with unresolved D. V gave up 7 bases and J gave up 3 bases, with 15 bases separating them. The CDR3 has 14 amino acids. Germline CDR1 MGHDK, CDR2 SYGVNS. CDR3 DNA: TGTGCCAGCACACACAATGTAGAGGACACTGAAGCTTTCTTT. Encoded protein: CASTHNVEDTEAFF.

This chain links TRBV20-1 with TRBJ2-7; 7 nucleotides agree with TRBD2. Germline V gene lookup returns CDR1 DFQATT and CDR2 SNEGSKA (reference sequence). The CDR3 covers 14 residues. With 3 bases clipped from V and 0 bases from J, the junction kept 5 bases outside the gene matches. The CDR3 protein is CSASSSGNSYEQYV. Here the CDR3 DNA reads TGCAGTGCTAGTTCTAGCGGTAACTCCTACGAGCAGTACGTC.

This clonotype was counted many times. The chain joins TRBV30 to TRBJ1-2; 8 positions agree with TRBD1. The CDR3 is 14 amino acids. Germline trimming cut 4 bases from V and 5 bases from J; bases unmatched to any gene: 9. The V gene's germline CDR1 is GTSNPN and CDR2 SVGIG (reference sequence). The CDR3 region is CAWNKGQGVYGYTF. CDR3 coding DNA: TGTGCCTGGAACAAAGGACAGGGAGTATATGGCTACACCTTC.

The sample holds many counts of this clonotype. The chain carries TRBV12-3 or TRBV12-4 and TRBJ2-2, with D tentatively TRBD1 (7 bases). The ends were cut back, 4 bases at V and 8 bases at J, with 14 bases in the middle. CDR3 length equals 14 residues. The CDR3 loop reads CASSSTQGGGELFF. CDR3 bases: TGTGCCAGCAGTTCCACCCAGGGGGGTGGGGAGCTGTTTTTT.

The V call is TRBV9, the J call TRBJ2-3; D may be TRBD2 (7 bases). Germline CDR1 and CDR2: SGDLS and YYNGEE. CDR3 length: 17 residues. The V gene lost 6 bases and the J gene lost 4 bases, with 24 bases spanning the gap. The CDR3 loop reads CASNKKGGEYAADTQYF. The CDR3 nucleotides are TGTGCCAGCAATAAGAAGGGGGGGGAGTATGCGGCAGATACGCAGTATTTT.

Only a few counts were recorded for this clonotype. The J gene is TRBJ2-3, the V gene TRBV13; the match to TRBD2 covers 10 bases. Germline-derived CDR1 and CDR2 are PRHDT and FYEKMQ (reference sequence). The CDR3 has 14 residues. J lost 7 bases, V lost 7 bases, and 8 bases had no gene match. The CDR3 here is CASTGLADLHTQYF. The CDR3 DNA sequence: TGTGCCAGCACCGGACTAGCGGACCTTCATACGCAGTATTTT.

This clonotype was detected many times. In DNA, the CDR3 is TGTGCCAGCAGCTTAGGGACTGGACCCCAAGACACTGAAGCTTTCTTT. It specifies CASSLGTGPQDTEAFF. The gene calls are TRBV7-2 and TRBJ1-1; D gene ambiguous. This CDR3 is built from 16 residues. The V gene lost 1 base and the J gene lost 3 bases, with 15 bases spanning the gap. Looked up from germline, CDR1 is SGHTA and CDR2 is FQGNSA.

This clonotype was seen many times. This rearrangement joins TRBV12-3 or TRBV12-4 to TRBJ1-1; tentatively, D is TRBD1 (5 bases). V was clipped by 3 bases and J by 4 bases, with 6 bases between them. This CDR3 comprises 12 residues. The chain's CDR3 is CASSFRVTEAFF. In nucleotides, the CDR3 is TGTGCCAGCAGTTTCAGGGTCACTGAAGCTTTCTTT.

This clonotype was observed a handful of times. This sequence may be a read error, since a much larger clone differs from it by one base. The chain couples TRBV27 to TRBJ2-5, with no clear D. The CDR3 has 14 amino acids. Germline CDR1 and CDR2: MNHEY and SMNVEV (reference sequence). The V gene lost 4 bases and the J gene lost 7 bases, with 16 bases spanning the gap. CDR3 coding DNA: TGTGCCAGCAGTTCATCCCTCTTGTCGGGGACCCAGTACTTC. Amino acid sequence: CASSSSLLSGTQYF.

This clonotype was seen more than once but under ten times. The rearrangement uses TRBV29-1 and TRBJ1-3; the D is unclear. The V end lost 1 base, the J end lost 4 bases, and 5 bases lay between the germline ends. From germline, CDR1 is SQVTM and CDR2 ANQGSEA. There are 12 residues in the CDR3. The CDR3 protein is CSVEGFGNTIYF. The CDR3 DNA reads TGCAGCGTTGAAGGGTTCGGAAACACCATATATTTT.

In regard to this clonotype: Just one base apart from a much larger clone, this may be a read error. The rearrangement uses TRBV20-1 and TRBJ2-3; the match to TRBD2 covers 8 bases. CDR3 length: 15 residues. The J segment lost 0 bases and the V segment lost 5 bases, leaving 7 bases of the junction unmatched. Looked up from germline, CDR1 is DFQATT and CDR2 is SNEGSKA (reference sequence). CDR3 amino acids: CSAGTTSGSTDTQYF. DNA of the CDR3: TGCAGTGCTGGTACAACTAGCGGAAGCACAGATACGCAGTATTTT.

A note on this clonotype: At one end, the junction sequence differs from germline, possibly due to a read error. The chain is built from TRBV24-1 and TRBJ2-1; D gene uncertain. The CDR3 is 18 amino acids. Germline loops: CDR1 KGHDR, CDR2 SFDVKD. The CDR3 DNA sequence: TGTACCACCAGTGATGTTCCGCAGACGGGTGTGGGCTCAGCCGAGCAGTTCTTC. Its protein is CTTSDVPQTGVGSAEQFF.

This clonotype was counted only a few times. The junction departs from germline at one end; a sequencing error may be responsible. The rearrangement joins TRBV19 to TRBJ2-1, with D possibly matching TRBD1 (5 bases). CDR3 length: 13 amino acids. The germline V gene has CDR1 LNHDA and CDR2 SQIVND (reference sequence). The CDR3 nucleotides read TGTGCCAGTAGTATAGGGGGCCACAATGAGCGGTTCTTC. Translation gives CASSIGGHNERFF.

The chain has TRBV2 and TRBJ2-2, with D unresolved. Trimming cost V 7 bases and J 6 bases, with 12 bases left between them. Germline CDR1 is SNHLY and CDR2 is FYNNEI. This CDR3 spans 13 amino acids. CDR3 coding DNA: TGTGCCAGCACCCTCAACGAGGCCGGGGAGCTGTTTTTT. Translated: CASTLNEAGELFF.

CDR3 in amino acids: CASSYRALAGGHNEQFF. The CDR3 DNA sequence: TGTGCCAGCAGTTACAGGGCACTAGCGGGTGGACACAATGAGCAGTTCTTC. V is TRBV6-2 or TRBV6-3 and J is TRBJ2-1; 9 bases agree with TRBD2. Germline V gene lookup returns CDR1 MNHEY and CDR2 SVGEGT. The CDR3 is 17 amino acids. V shed 2 bases, J shed 5 bases, and the junction held 10 bases outside the gene matches.

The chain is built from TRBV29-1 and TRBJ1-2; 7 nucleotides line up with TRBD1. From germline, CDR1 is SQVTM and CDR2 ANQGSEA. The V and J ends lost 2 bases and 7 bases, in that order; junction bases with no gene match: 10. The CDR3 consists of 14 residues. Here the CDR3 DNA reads TGCAGCGTTGAAAGAGGGGTTGGGACAGCTGGCTACACCTTC. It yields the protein CSVERGVGTAGYTF. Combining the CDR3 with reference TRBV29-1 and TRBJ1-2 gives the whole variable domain SAVISQKPSRDICQRGTSLTIQCQVDSQVTMMFWYRQQPGQSLTLIATANQGSEATYESGFVIDKFPISRPNLTFSTLTVSNMSPEDSSIYLCSVERGVGTAGYTFGSGTRLTVV.

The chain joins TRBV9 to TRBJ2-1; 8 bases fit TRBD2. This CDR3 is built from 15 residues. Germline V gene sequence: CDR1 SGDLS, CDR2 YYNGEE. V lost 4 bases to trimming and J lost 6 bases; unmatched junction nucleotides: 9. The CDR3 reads CASSSQREFVNEQFF. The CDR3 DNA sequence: TGTGCCAGCAGCTCACAGCGGGAGTTTGTCAATGAGCAGTTCTTC.

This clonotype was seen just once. The CDR3: CASSWDFTGELFF. The CDR3 DNA is TGTGCCAGCAGTTGGGACTTTACCGGGGAGCTGTTTTTT. This chain links TRBV12-3 or TRBV12-4 with TRBJ2-2; possible D gene TRBD2, 6 bases. V was cut by 4 bases and J by 5 bases, with 8 bases left in between. The CDR3 consists of 13 residues.

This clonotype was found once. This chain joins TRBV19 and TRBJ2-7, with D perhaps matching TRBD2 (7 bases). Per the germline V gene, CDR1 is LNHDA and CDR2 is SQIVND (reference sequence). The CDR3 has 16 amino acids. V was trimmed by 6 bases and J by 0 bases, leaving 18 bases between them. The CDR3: CASRGARGGSSYEQYF. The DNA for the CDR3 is TGTGCCAGTAGGGGGGCACGGGGAGGGAGCTCCTACGAGCAGTACTTC. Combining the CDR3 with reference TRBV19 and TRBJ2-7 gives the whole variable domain DGGITQSPKYLFRKEGQNVTLSCEQNLNHDAMYWYRQDPGQGLRLIYYSQIVNDFQKGDIAEGYSVSREKKESFPLTVTSAQKNPTAFYLCASRGARGGSSYEQYFGPGTRLTVT.

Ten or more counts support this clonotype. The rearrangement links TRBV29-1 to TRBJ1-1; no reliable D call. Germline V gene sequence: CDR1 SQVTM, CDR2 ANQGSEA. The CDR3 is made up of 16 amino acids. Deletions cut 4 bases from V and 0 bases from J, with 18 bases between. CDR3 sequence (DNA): TGCAGCGTTGGTAAGACACGGACGCAAATGAACACTGAAGCTTTCTTT. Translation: CSVGKTRTQMNTEAFF.

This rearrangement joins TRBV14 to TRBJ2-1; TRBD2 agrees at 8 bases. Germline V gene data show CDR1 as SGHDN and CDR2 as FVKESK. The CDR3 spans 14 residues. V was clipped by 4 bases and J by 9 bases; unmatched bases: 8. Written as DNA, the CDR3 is TGTGCCAGCAGCCCTTTCCTCGGGGGGGGTGAGCAGTTCTTC. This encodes CASSPFLGGGEQFF.

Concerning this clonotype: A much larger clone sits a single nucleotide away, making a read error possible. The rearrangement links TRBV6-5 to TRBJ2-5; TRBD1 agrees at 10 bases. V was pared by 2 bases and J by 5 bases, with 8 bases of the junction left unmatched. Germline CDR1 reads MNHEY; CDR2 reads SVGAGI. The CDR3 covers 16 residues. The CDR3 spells CASSYGRQGAGETQYF. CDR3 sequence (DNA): TGTGCCAGCAGTTACGGACGACAGGGGGCCGGGGAGACCCAGTACTTC.

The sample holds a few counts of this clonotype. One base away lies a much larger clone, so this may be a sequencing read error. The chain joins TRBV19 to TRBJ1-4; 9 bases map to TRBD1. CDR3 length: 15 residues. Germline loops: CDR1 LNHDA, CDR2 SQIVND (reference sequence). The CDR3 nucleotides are TGTTCCAGTACCCTGACGGGACAGGGTGAAGAAAAACTGTTTTTT. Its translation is CSSTLTGQGEEKLFF.

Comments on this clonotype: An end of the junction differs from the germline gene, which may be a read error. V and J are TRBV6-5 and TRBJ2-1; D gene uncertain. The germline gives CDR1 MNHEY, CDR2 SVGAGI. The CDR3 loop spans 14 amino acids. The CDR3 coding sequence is TGTGCCAGCAGTTACTCAGGCAGGTACAATGAGCGGTTCTTC. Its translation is CASSYSGRYNERFF.

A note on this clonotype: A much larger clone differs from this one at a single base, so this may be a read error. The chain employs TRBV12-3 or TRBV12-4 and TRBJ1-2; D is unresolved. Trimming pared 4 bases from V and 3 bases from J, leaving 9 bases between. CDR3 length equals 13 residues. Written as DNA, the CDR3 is TGTGCCAGCAGTTCACAAACAGACTATGGCTACACCTTC. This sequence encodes CASSSQTDYGYTF.